This T cell receptor beta chain was profiled in a study of control samples from healthy donors and cancer patients. The CDR3 sequence is 14 residues long. Between the trimmed V and J ends, which lost 0 bases and 6 bases, there was a span of 10 bases. CDR1 is SGHRS and CDR2 is YFSETQ in the germline V gene. Sequenced by immunoSEQ multiplex PCR; TCRdb stores in-frame clones only, minus some. This sample has approximately 74,000 clones, with 94% found just once. The receptor's source is a woman aged 25 to 45 in good health. Material for sequencing was blood. The chain recombines TRBV5-1 with TRBJ2-1; the D is unclear. The DNA of the CDR3 is TGCGCCAGCAGCTTGGACATAGCAGTCAATGAGCAGTTCTTC. Protein product: CASSLDIAVNEQFF.